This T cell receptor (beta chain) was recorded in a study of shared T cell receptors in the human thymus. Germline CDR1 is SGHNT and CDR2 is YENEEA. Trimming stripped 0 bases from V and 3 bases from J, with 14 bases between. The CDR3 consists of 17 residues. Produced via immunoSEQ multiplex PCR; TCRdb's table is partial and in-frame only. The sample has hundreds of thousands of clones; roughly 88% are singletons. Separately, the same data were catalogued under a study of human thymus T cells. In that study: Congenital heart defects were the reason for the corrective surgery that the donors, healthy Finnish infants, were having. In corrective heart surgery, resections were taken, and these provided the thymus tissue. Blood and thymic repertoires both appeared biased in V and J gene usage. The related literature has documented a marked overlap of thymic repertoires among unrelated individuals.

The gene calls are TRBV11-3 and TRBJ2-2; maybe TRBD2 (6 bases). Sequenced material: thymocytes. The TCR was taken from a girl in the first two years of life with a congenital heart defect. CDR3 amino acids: CASSLEGFRGDTGELFF. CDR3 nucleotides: TGTGCCAGCAGCTTAGAAGGCTTTCGCGGGGACACCGGGGAGCTGTTTTTT.